Shown below are 13 T cell receptor beta chains from a single sample sequenced in a study of cytomegalovirus exposure and HLA in healthy donors. The PCR used 60 Vbeta and 13 Jbeta primers. Generated by immunoSEQ multiplex PCR, the TCRdb table keeps only in-frame clones and is missing some. The sample carries 90,000 to 140,000 clones, roughly 79% recorded once. The sample consisted of PBMCs. The receptors originated from a male donor in good health and CMV-seronegative.

The chain uses TRBV30 and TRBJ2-7; 8 nucleotides align to TRBD2. This CDR3 is 13 amino acids long. Germline assignment: CDR1 GTSNPN and CDR2 SVGIG (reference sequence). V gave up 2 bases and J gave up 6 bases; unmatched junction bases: 6. CDR3 bases: TGTGCCTGGAGTAACGGGGGGGGTTTCGAGCAGTACTTC. Translation gives CAWSNGGGFEQYF.

In its sample, this clone was seen once. The CDR3 reads CAISATGHTNEKLFF. Written as DNA, the CDR3 is TGTGCCATCAGTGCGACAGGGCATACTAATGAAAAACTGTTTTTT. This rearrangement joins TRBV10-3 to TRBJ1-4; 7 bases line up with TRBD1. Trimming at V came to 4 bases and at J to 2 bases, leaving 4 bases not matched to a gene. CDR3 size: 15 residues. Germline V gene lookup returns CDR1 ENHRY and CDR2 SYGVKD.

This clone appeared a few times. The rearrangement uses TRBV4-1 and TRBJ1-1, with 7 bases aligning to TRBD1. Germline V gives CDR1 MGHRA, CDR2 YSYEKL. V lost 2 bases to trimming and J lost 0 bases; unmatched junction nucleotides: 3. The length of the CDR3 is 15 residues. The CDR3 region is CASSQLDRVNTEAFF. CDR3 nucleotides: TGCGCCAGCAGCCAACTCGACAGGGTGAACACTGAAGCTTTCTTT.

V and J are TRBV27 and TRBJ1-2; D uncertain. Germline assignment: CDR1 MNHEY and CDR2 SMNVEV (reference sequence). The CDR3 runs 13 residues. Trimming took 3 bases from V and 4 from J, leaving 9 bases between them. CDR3 amino acids: CASSFTRSYGYTF. CDR3 nucleotides: TGTGCCAGCAGTTTTACGCGGAGCTATGGCTACACCTTC.

J is TRBJ1-2 and V is TRBV25-1; D is possibly TRBD1 (5 bases). The CDR3 extends over 16 amino acids. Deletions cut 4 bases from V and 3 bases from J, with 18 bases between. CDR1 is MGHDK and CDR2 is SYGVNS in the germline V gene. CDR3 nucleotides: TGTGCCAGCAGTGGGCGCATGGGGGGGAAGGACTATGGCTACACCTTC. This gives the protein CASSGRMGGKDYGYTF.

A remark on this clone: The junction differs from germline at one of its ends, possibly a read error. The CDR3 sequence: CASSQEDRGPGELFF. In DNA, the CDR3 is TGTGCCAGCAGCCAAGAGGACAGGGGGCCCGGGGAGCTGTTTTTT. The chain couples TRBV4-1 to TRBJ2-2, with TRBD1 matching 11 bases. This CDR3 comprises 15 residues. Germline assignment: CDR1 MGHRA and CDR2 YSYEKL.

V and J are TRBV4-1 and TRBJ2-7; D might be TRBD1 (5 bases). V was trimmed by 0 bases and J by 3 bases, leaving 9 bases between them. From germline, CDR1 is MGHRA and CDR2 YSYEKL. CDR3 length: 14 residues. The CDR3 DNA reads as TGCGCCAGCAGCCAAGAGGACAAAAACTACGAGCAGTACTTC. It encodes CASSQEDKNYEQYF.

This chain uses TRBV5-1 with TRBJ2-5; 10 nucleotides agree with TRBD1. The germline V gene encodes CDR1 SGHRS and CDR2 YFSETQ. Unmatched junction bases numbered 7, after V lost 0 bases and J lost 5 bases. The CDR3 consists of 16 residues. CDR3 region: CASSLDTGTGVETQYF. The CDR3 coding sequence is TGCGCCAGCAGCTTGGATACCGGGACAGGGGTCGAGACCCAGTACTTC.

V is TRBV27 and J is TRBJ2-2; D is ambiguous. V dropped 5 bases and J dropped 1 base, with 11 bases sitting between them. This CDR3 has 15 residues. Germline V CDR1 and CDR2: MNHEY, SMNVEV (reference sequence). Written as DNA, the CDR3 is TGTGCCAGCAGTCAACGACTTTTGAACACCGGGGAGCTGTTTTTT. This sequence encodes CASSQRLLNTGELFF.

This clone has just a few counts. The DNA for the CDR3 is TGTGCCATCAGTGAGTCCTCGAGCTCCTACGAGCAGTACTTC. Residues: CAISESSSSYEQYF. This sequence joins TRBV10-3 and TRBJ2-7; D gene unclear. CDR3 length: 14 amino acids. Trimming took 0 bases from V and 0 from J, leaving 6 bases between them. Per germline, CDR1 ENHRY and CDR2 SYGVKD.

The chain is built from TRBV5-6 and TRBJ1-2; a possible D gene is TRBD1 (5 bases). CDR1 is SGHDT and CDR2 is YYEEEE in the germline V gene. The CDR3 spans 13 residues. V was trimmed by 6 bases and J by 8 bases, leaving 17 bases between them. The CDR3 region is CASTLLAGRGYTF. CDR3 nucleotides: TGTGCCAGCACCCTTCTGGCAGGGCGGGGCTACACCTTC.

The chain joins TRBV28 to TRBJ2-7; TRBD1 matches at 8 bases. After removal of 2 bases from V and 0 bases from J, the junction contained 3 bases not matched to a gene. This CDR3 comprises 15 residues. Germline V lookup: CDR1 MDHEN, CDR2 SYDVKM. The CDR3 loop is CASSLAQGASYEQYF. As DNA, the CDR3 is TGTGCCAGCAGTTTAGCTCAGGGGGCCTCCTACGAGCAGTACTTC. Looking up the rest from reference TRBV28 and TRBJ2-7 gives the full variable domain: DVKVTQSSRYLVKRTGEKVFLECVQDMDHENMFWYRQDPGLGLRLIYFSYDVKMKEKGDIPEGYSVSREKKERFSLILESASTNQTSMYLCASSLAQGASYEQYFGPGTRLTVT.

The chain uses TRBV6-1 and TRBJ2-3; 10 positions match TRBD2. Trimming cost V 3 bases and J 5 bases; bases outside gene matches: 8. The CDR3 consists of 16 residues. Per the germline V gene, CDR1 is MNHNS and CDR2 is SASEGT. Written as DNA, the CDR3 is TGTGCCAGCAGTGACCTGCTAGCGGGAGTGGGAGATACGCAGTATTTT. It is translated as CASSDLLAGVGDTQYF.